Shown below are 28 T cell receptor beta chains from a single sample sequenced in a study of Ad26.COV2.S vaccination and SARS-CoV-2 variants. Treatment defined: some 20 received Ad26.COV2.S at low or high dose, single or two shots; about 5 received placebo; per-sample allocation not given. Material that was analyzed had been drawn on day 63 after the first vaccine or placebo injection. Here immunoSEQ multiplex PCR was the method, and the copy in TCRdb shows in-frame clones only, minus some. The sample consists of about 440,000 clones, 90% of them appearing once. Sequenced here: peripheral blood, sampled in a trial of Ad26.COV2.S vaccine versus placebo. The source of these receptors is a person between 18 and 60 years old who received the Ad26.COV2.S COVID-19 vaccine or a placebo.

The chain is built from TRBV21-1 and TRBJ2-1; no check of the table's D call, TRBD1, against the DNA was made. TRBV21-1 is deemed a pseudogene. The CDR3 covers 16 residues. CDR3 amino acids: CASRVTVPQGWNEQFF. The CDR3 region has the DNA TGTGCCAGCAGAGTTACGGTCCCACAGGGATGGAATGAGCAGTTCTTC.

V and J are TRBV6-1 and TRBJ1-1; D not certain. The CDR3 length is 14 residues. The germline V gene has CDR1 MNHNS and CDR2 SASEGT. Trimming stripped 1 base from V and 3 bases from J, with 9 bases between. CDR3 protein: CASSEGQLHTEAFF. CDR3 sequence (DNA): TGTGCCAGCAGTGAAGGGCAGCTTCACACTGAAGCTTTCTTT.

The gene calls are TRBV27 and TRBJ2-7; 9 bases match TRBD2. Losses at the gene ends were 2 bases for V and 3 bases for J; bases not matched to a gene: 5. The germline V gene encodes CDR1 MNHEY and CDR2 SMNVEV (reference sequence). This CDR3 is 15 amino acids long. The CDR3 DNA sequence: TGTGCCAGCAGTTTAAGCGGGGGGCCGTACTACGAGCAGTACTTC. It codes for CASSLSGGPYYEQYF.

This chain links TRBV30 with TRBJ2-1, with D perhaps matching TRBD1 (5 bases). V gave up 0 bases and J gave up 6 bases, with 15 bases separating them. CDR3 length: 15 residues. Looked up from germline, CDR1 is GTSNPN and CDR2 is SVGIG (reference sequence). The DNA for the CDR3 is TGTGCCTGGAGTGTACTGGGGCAGTTAGGCAATGAGCAGTTCTTC. Translation: CAWSVLGQLGNEQFF.

The chain couples TRBV5-1 to TRBJ2-5, with D uncertain. CDR1 SGHRS and CDR2 YFSETQ come from the germline V gene. V was shortened by 3 bases and J by 4 bases, with 16 bases between the two germline ends. CDR3 length: 15 amino acids. CDR3 nucleotide sequence: TGCGCCAGCAGCTCCTACGAACCGAACAGAGAGACCCAGTACTTC. Protein product: CASSSYEPNRETQYF. Variable domain in full (rest from reference TRBV5-1 and TRBJ2-5): KAGVTQTPRYLIKTRGQQVTLSCSPISGHRSVSWYQQTPGQGLQFLFEYFSETQRNKGNFPGRFSGRQFSNSRSEMNVSTLELGDSALYLCASSSYEPNRETQYFGPGTRLLVL.

This clone was counted a single time. The rearrangement uses TRBV6-4 and TRBJ2-7; unclear D gene. The CDR3 has 10 amino acids. The V end lost 9 bases, the J end lost 1 base, and 4 bases lay between the germline ends. Germline assignment: CDR1 MRHNA and CDR2 SNTAGT. The CDR3 is CARESYEQYF. The CDR3 DNA is TGTGCCAGGGAGTCCTACGAGCAGTACTTC.

This clone has just one count. The rearrangement uses TRBV5-5 and TRBJ2-1; TRBD2 agrees at 13 bases. V was pared by 0 bases and J by 13 bases, with 22 bases of the junction left unmatched. The CDR3 is made up of 20 amino acids. Per the germline V gene, CDR1 is SGHKS and CDR2 is YYEKEE (reference sequence). As DNA, the CDR3 is TGTGCCAGCAGCTTGGTTTGGCAGGGCCGGGGACTAGCGGGACCAGGGAAACAGTTCTTC. This gives the protein CASSLVWQGRGLAGPGKQFF.

This clone was seen once. The V and J genes are TRBV29-1 and TRBJ1-1; no firm D call. The CDR3 has 15 residues. Germline CDR1 is SQVTM and CDR2 is ANQGSEA. Between the trimmed V and J ends, which lost 3 bases and 2 bases, there was a span of 16 bases. CDR3 nucleotides: TGCAGCGTTGATGGCCTGGTGCTCCCTAACACTGAAGCTTTCTTT. Its protein product is CSVDGLVLPNTEAFF.

The J gene is TRBJ2-5, the V gene TRBV9; D not resolved. Trimming removed 0 bases from V and 5 bases from J, with 20 bases in between. The CDR3 consists of 17 residues. Germline-derived CDR1 and CDR2 are SGDLS and YYNGEE. CDR3 nucleotides: TGTGCCAGCAGCGTAGCCCCCGCTGATTCACGTGGGGAGACCCAGTACTTC. This translates into CASSVAPADSRGETQYF.

V and J are TRBV28 and TRBJ2-3; 10 nucleotides match TRBD2. Losses at the gene ends were 7 bases for V and 3 bases for J; bases not matched to a gene: 7. The CDR3 is made up of 15 amino acids. Germline V lookup: CDR1 MDHEN, CDR2 SYDVKM. CDR3 amino acids: CASTASGSGTDTQYF. Here the CDR3 DNA reads TGTGCCAGCACCGCTAGCGGGAGTGGGACAGATACGCAGTATTTT.

The rearrangement uses TRBV18 and TRBJ2-3; D may correspond to TRBD1 or TRBD2 (5 bases each). Looked up from germline, CDR1 is KGHSH and CDR2 is LQKENI. The CDR3 covers 17 residues. Trimming left V 0 bases short and J 2 bases short, with 15 bases between. The CDR3 protein is CASSPPKAGTYTDTQYF. The CDR3 DNA sequence: TGTGCCAGCTCACCACCGAAGGCAGGGACCTACACAGATACGCAGTATTTT.

The rearrangement uses TRBV7-3 and TRBJ2-5; tentative D call: TRBD1 (5 bases). This CDR3 comprises 13 residues. The V and J ends lost 4 bases and 5 bases respectively, with 11 bases between them. Germline V CDR1 and CDR2: SGHTA, FQGTGA. CDR3 nucleotides: TGTGCCAGCAGCTGGGGCGACGGGGAGACCCAGTACTTC. This sequence encodes CASSWGDGETQYF.

This clone was observed a few times. In DNA, the CDR3 is TGTGCCAGCTCACGGGACTCCGGCAATCAGCCCCAGCATTTT. The encoded protein is CASSRDSGNQPQHF. This chain joins TRBV18 and TRBJ1-5, with TRBD1 as a possible D gene (5 bases). In germline, CDR1 is KGHSH, CDR2 LQKENI. The CDR3 contains 14 residues. V lost 4 bases to trimming and J lost 2 bases, with 9 bases between them.

V usage is TRBV28 and J usage is TRBJ1-5; no clear D gene. The V end lost 6 bases, the J end lost 4 bases, and 7 bases lay between the germline ends. The CDR3 extends over 12 amino acids. Germline lookup yields CDR1 MDHEN and CDR2 SYDVKM. As DNA, the CDR3 is TGTGCCAGCAGGGAAGGAAATCAGCCCCAGCATTTT. Translated, it gives CASREGNQPQHF.

The chain joins TRBV29-1 to TRBJ2-7; no clear D. The germline V gene has CDR1 SQVTM and CDR2 ANQGSEA. Trimming took off 4 bases at V and 6 bases at J, with 19 bases between the two ends. This CDR3 is 14 amino acids long. As DNA, the CDR3 is TGCAGCGTTGTCGGGCAGCCTTTGGGTAGCGAGCAGTACTTC. Its protein product is CSVVGQPLGSEQYF.

The rearrangement joins TRBV6-2 or TRBV6-3 to TRBJ2-7; D remains unclear. CDR3 size: 11 residues. V lost 2 bases and J lost 12, with 11 bases in between. Per germline, CDR1 MNHEY and CDR2 SVGEGT. Here the CDR3 DNA reads TGTGCCAGCAGTTACCCCACTCGTGCGTACTTC. It translates to CASSYPTRAYF.

The rearrangement uses TRBV6-5 and TRBJ2-2; tentatively, D is TRBD2 (6 bases). The CDR3 loop spans 14 amino acids. Germline CDR1 is MNHEY and CDR2 is SVGAGI. Trimming took off 5 bases at V and 7 bases at J, with 14 bases between the two ends. The CDR3 sequence: CASSLDGGIGELFF. In nucleotides, the CDR3 is TGTGCCAGCAGTCTGGACGGAGGGATCGGGGAGCTGTTTTTT.

The rearrangement joins TRBV18 to TRBJ1-3, with D perhaps matching TRBD1 (5 bases). The CDR3 covers 19 residues. Trimming left V 3 bases short and J 2 bases short, with 23 bases between. From germline, CDR1 is KGHSH and CDR2 LQKENI. This CDR3 reads CASSPTRDRTKWPGNTIYF. CDR3 coding DNA: TGTGCCAGCTCACCCACCCGGGACCGAACAAAGTGGCCTGGAAACACCATATATTTT.

The count of this clone is one. The chain links TRBV7-2 to TRBJ1-6, with D perhaps TRBD1 (6 bases). Per germline, CDR1 SGHTA and CDR2 FQGNSA. Trimming took 5 bases from V and 7 from J, leaving 18 bases between them. The length of the CDR3 is 16 residues. CDR3 DNA: TGTGCCAGCAGCGTAGGTACGGGGGGCAGCAATTCACCCCTCCACTTT. Translating it yields CASSVGTGGSNSPLHF.

V is TRBV27 and J is TRBJ2-2; D is possibly TRBD2 (5 bases). The germline V and J ends were trimmed by 5 bases and 7 bases, with 23 bases remaining between them. CDR1 and CDR2 from the germline V gene are MNHEY and SMNVEV (reference sequence). The CDR3 spans 17 residues. CDR3 loop: CASSPQSRRTPSGELFF. The DNA for the CDR3 is TGTGCCAGCAGTCCTCAGTCGCGTAGGACTCCAAGCGGGGAGCTGTTTTTT.

This sequence joins TRBV19 and TRBJ2-5; 8 bases map to TRBD2. J gave up 3 bases and V 5 bases, and 8 bases lay outside the gene matches. Germline lookup yields CDR1 LNHDA and CDR2 SQIVND (reference sequence). CDR3 size: 15 residues. The CDR3 sequence is CASSGGRLGEETQYF. The CDR3 nucleotides are TGTGCCAGTAGTGGCGGGAGGTTAGGGGAAGAGACCCAGTACTTC.

In this sample, this clone turned up once. In the same sample, other DNA sequences code for this CDR3. The rearrangement joins TRBV3-1 (or the pseudogene TRBV3-2) to TRBJ2-2; D not certain. Germline loops: CDR1 LGHDT, CDR2 YNNKEL (reference sequence). The CDR3 is 13 residues long. V lost 0 bases and J 5 bases, leaving 4 bases between the germline ends. For the CDR3, the DNA is TGTGCCAGCAGCCAAGATAGGACCGGGGAGCTGTTTTTT. Protein sequence: CASSQDRTGELFF.

This chain connects TRBV6-5 to TRBJ2-7, with 10 positions matching TRBD2. Germline V gene data show CDR1 as MNHEY and CDR2 as SVGAGI. V was clipped by 9 bases and J by 4 bases; unmatched bases: 12. This CDR3 region has 15 residues. The DNA of the CDR3 is TGTGCCAGTTCCGCCTCGCCTAGCGGGAGTTACGAGCAGTACTTC. This encodes CASSASPSGSYEQYF.

V gene TRBV6-6 combines with J gene TRBJ2-1, with TRBD1 matching over 7 bases. CDR1 is MNHNY and CDR2 is SVGAGI in the germline V gene (reference sequence). This CDR3 spans 15 amino acids. Trimming removed 5 bases from V and 6 bases from J; junction bases left unmatched: 10. In DNA form, the CDR3 reads TGTGCCAGCAGTAACCCCTGGACAGGTACCAATGAGCAGTTCTTC. This codes for CASSNPWTGTNEQFF.

V is TRBV10-3 and J is TRBJ1-4; D ambiguous. Germline-derived CDR1 and CDR2 are ENHRY and SYGVKD. The V end was cut by 2 bases, the J end by 4 bases, with 8 bases between. The CDR3 is 14 residues long. The DNA of the CDR3 is TGTGCCATCAGTGAGGAGGGTGGTAATGAAAAACTGTTTTTT. It is translated as CAISEEGGNEKLFF.

The rearrangement links TRBV28 to TRBJ2-1; D is perhaps TRBD1 or TRBD2 (5 bases each). CDR1 is MDHEN and CDR2 is SYDVKM in the germline V gene. The CDR3 totals 13 residues. CDR3 sequence reads: CAADGTIYNEQFF. The DNA of the CDR3 is TGTGCAGCGGATGGGACCATCTACAATGAGCAGTTCTTC.

The genes are TRBV18 and TRBJ2-5, with D unclear. This CDR3 has 14 residues. The germline V gene encodes CDR1 KGHSH and CDR2 LQKENI. Trimming removed 0 bases at V and 5 bases at J, with 10 bases between. The CDR3 nucleotides are TGTGCCAGCTCACCACCCGGTCCGGTGGAGACCCAGTACTTC. Protein product: CASSPPGPVETQYF.

DNA for the CDR3: TGTGCCAGCAGCTTGGGGCCCAGTTCCTCCTACGAGCAGTACTTC. This translates into CASSLGPSSSYEQYF. The chain recombines TRBV5-8 with TRBJ2-7; D is ambiguous. Germline-derived CDR1 and CDR2 are SGHTS and YDEGEE. This CDR3 is built from 15 residues. The V end was cut by 0 bases, the J end by 0 bases, with 10 bases between.